This T cell receptor (beta chain) was observed in a study of blood T cell repertoires in COVID-19. Study-level information: The samples span acute and convalescent COVID-19 from the United States, Italy and Spain. PBMCs, B-cell-depleted T cells, or T cells provided the cDNA or gDNA that made up the material.

The CDR3 spans 14 residues. CDR1 is KGHSH and CDR2 is LQKENI in the germline V gene. Trimming pared 2 bases from V and 1 base from J, leaving 8 bases between. This clone has more than one count but fewer than ten. The authors' processing: Estimated nucleated cell counts came from reference gene primer amplification. Data came from immunoSEQ multiplex PCR; TCRdb stores just in-frame clones and leaves some out. V, J and clone size reflect that table, while D and trimming were determined from the DNA. The data hold roughly 80,000 clones, with roughly 73% observed a single time. The chain couples TRBV18 to TRBJ1-1; D uncertain. Input material: peripheral blood. The receptor was isolated from a human donor in a cohort sampled during active COVID-19. The CDR3 DNA reads as TGTGCCAGCTCACCATCGGGGTCGAACACTGAAGCTTTCTTT. This sequence encodes CASSPSGSNTEAFF.